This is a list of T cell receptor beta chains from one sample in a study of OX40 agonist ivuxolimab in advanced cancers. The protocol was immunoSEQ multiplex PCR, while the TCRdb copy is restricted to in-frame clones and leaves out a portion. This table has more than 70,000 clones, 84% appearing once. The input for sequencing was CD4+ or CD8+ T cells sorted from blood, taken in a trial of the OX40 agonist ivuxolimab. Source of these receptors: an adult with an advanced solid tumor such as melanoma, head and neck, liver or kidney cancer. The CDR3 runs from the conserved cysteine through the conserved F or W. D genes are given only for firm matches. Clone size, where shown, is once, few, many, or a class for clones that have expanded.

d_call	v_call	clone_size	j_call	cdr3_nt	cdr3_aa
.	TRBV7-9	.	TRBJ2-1	TGTGCCAGCAGCTTAGGATGGTTGGGCGACAATGAGCAGTTCTTC	CASSLGWLGDNEQFF
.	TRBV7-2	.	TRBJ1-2	TGTGCCAGCAGCTACAACAGGGCTGATGGCTACACCTTC	CASSYNRADGYTF
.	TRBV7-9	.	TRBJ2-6	TGTGCCAGCACTCAAAAGGACGGCAGCTCTGGGGCCAACGTCCTGACTTTC	CASTQKDGSSGANVLTF
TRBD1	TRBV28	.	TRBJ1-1	TGTGCCAGTCCGGGACAGGGGGTAACGGGGAACACTGAAGCTTTCTTT	CASPGQGVTGNTEAFF
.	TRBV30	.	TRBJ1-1	TGTGCCTGGAGCCGTCTCCTGGGTGAAGCTTTCTTT	CAWSRLLGEAFF
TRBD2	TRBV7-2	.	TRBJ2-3	TGTGCCAGCAGTCCGATGCCGGGACTAGGCGTATCAGTTACGCAGTATTTT	CASSPMPGLGVSVTQYF
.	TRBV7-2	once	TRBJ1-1	TGTGCCAGCAGCTTAAGTGAAGTCTCTGAAGCTTTCTTT	CASSLSEVSEAFF
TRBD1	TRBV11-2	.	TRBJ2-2	TGTGCCAGCAGCTCGATTACCGACAGGGCGGGCACCGGGGAGCTGTTTTTT	CASSSITDRAGTGELFF
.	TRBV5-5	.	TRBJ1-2	TGTGCCAGCAGCCCAACGGTTGGGGGCACCACTATGAGCTATGGCTACACCTTC	CASSPTVGGTTMSYGYTF
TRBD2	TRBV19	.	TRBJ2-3	TGTGCCAGTAGTATGGGACTAGCGGGGGCGGAAGATACGCAGTATTTT	CASSMGLAGAEDTQYF
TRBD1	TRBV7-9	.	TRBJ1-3	TGTGCCAGCAGTCGAACCGGGACAGAAGGAAACACCATATATTTT	CASSRTGTEGNTIYF
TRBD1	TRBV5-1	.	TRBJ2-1	TGCGCCAGCAGCTTGGACGCGGACAGGTCTCGCAATGAGCAGTTCTTC	CASSLDADRSRNEQFF
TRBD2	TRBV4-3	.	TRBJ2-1	TGCGCCAGCAGCCAAGGGGCCGGGACTAAAACCTACAATGAGCAGTTCTTC	CASSQGAGTKTYNEQFF
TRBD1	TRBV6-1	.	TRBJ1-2	TGTGCCAGCAGTGCCCCGGGGACAGCGACCTATGGCTACACCTTC	CASSAPGTATYGYTF
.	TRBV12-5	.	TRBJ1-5	TGTGTGCAGGGTTTTCAGCCCCAGCATTTT	CVQGFQPQHF
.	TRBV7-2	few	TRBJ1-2	TGTGCCAGCAGCTTAGCGGGGCAGGCAGGACTCGGTGGCTACACCTTC	CASSLAGQAGLGGYTF
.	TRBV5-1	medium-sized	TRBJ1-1	TGCGCCAGCAGCCCCCCGGCCGGGTCTGAAGCTTTCTTT	CASSPPAGSEAFF
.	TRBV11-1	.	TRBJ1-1	TGTGCCAGCAGCTTAAAGGTCAGGGCTGAAGCTTTCTTT	CASSLKVRAEAFF
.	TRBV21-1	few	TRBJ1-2	TGTGCCAGCAGCAAACGCCACAGAGCTAACTATGGCTACACCTTC	CASSKRHRANYGYTF
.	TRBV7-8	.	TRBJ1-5	TGTGCCAGCAGCCCTTCAGGGGTAGGTCAGCCCCAGCATTTT	CASSPSGVGQPQHF
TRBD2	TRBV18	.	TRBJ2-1	TGTGCCAGCTCACCCCTAGCGGGGGGCTACAATGAGCAGTTCTTC	CASSPLAGGYNEQFF
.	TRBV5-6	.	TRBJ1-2	TGTGCCAGCAGCTTGGTCGGACAATATGGCTACACCTTC	CASSLVGQYGYTF
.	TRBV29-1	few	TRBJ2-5	TGCAGCGTTGGGGGGGGACAGAGGACCCAGTACTTC	CSVGGGQRTQYF
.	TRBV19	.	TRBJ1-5	TGTGCCAGTACCTCACGAGGAGGGGTTGACGGCAATCAGCCCCAGCATTTT	CASTSRGGVDGNQPQHF
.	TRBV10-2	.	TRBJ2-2	TGCGCCAGCAGTTGGACCGTGAACACCGGGGAGCTGTTTTTT	CASSWTVNTGELFF
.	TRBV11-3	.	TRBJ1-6	TGTGCCAGCAGCTTAGGAGGTCAGCCCGGTTCACCCCTCCACTTT	CASSLGGQPGSPLHF
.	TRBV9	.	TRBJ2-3	TGTGCCAGCAGCGTTGGCAGGGATACGCAGTATTTT	CASSVGRDTQYF
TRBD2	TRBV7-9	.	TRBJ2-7	TGTGCCAGCAGCCCGGGACTAGAGCGCGAGCAGTACTTC	CASSPGLEREQYF
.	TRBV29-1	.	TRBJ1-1	TGCAGCGTTGCATCCCTGGGGGCAGGGACTGAAGCTTTCTTT	CSVASLGAGTEAFF
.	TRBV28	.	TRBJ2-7	TGTGCCAGCAGTTCCCCTAACTCCTACGAGCAGTACTTC	CASSSPNSYEQYF
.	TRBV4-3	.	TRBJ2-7	TGCGCCAGCAGCCAAGAAAGGGTTAGATACGAGCAGTACTTC	CASSQERVRYEQYF
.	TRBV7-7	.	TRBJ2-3	TGTGCCAGCAGCTTAGCCGGGACCCCAGGGGATACGCAGTATTTT	CASSLAGTPGDTQYF
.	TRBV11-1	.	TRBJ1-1	TGTGCCAGCAGCCCCGATGGGGTGAAGTGGACTGAAGCTTTCTTT	CASSPDGVKWTEAFF
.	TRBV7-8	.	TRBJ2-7	TGTGCCAGCAGCTCCCGGGCCACCTCCTACGAGCAGTACTTC	CASSSRATSYEQYF
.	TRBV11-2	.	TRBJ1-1	TGTGCCAGCAGCTTAGATGGAGTCATGAACACTGAAGCTTTCTTT	CASSLDGVMNTEAFF
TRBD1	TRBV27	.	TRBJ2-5	TGTGCCAGCAGTCCTGACAGGGCCCAAGAGACCCAGTACTTC	CASSPDRAQETQYF
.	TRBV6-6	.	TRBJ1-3	TGTGCCAGCAGTTACCCCCAGTCGGATTCTGGAAACACCATATATTTT	CASSYPQSDSGNTIYF
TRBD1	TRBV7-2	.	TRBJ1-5	TGTGCCAGCAGCCTAAGGACAGGGGGCAAGGATCAGCCCCAGCATTTT	CASSLRTGGKDQPQHF
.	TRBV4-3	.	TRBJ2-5	TGCGCCAGCAGCCAAGATGTGGATCGGACCCAGTACTTC	CASSQDVDRTQYF
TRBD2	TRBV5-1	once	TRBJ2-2	TGCGCCAGCAGCGGCTCTACGCGGGGGAATGGGGAGCTGTTTTTT	CASSGSTRGNGELFF
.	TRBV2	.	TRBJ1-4	TGTGCCAGCAGTGATGACAGAACAACTAATGAAAAACTGTTTTTT	CASSDDRTTNEKLFF
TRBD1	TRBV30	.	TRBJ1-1	TGTGCCTGTAGGGGACAGACCATGAACACTGAAGCTTTCTTT	CACRGQTMNTEAFF
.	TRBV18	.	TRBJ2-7	TGTGCCAGCTCGCCCCAGGGAGCCAACGAGCAGTACTTC	CASSPQGANEQYF
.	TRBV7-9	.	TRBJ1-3	TGTGCCAGCACCGAACGGGACCCTGGAAACACCATATATTTT	CASTERDPGNTIYF
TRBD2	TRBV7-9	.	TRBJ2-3	TGTGCCAGCAGAGGCGGACTAGCCGGAACAACAGATACGCAGTATTTT	CASRGGLAGTTDTQYF
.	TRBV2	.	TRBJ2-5	TGTGCCAGCAGTAAGAACAGGGCGGTACAAGAGACCCAGTACTTC	CASSKNRAVQETQYF
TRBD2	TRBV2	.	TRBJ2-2	TGTGCCAGCCGGAGCGGGACCGCGAACACCGGGGAGCTGTTTTTT	CASRSGTANTGELFF
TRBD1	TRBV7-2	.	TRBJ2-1	TGTGCCAGCAGCACGCGTACCGGGACAGGGGGTCAAGGTGAGCAGTTCTTC	CASSTRTGTGGQGEQFF
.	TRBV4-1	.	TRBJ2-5	TGCGCCAGCAGTCCCTGGGACGGGAGACAAGAGACCCAGTACTTC	CASSPWDGRQETQYF
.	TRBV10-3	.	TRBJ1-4	TGTGCCATCAGTGAAGTACAGGGAGCCTTCAATGAAAAACTGTTTTTT	CAISEVQGAFNEKLFF
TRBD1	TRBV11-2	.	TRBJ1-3	TGTGCCAGCAGCTCCGGGACAGCTGGAAACACCATATATTTT	CASSSGTAGNTIYF
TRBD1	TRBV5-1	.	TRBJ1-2	TGCGCCAGCAGCAAAGCTCGACAGGGGGAGGAGTATGGCTACACCTTC	CASSKARQGEEYGYTF
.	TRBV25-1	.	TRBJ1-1	TGTGCCAGTACAGGGATGGCTGAAGCTTTCTTT	CASTGMAEAFF
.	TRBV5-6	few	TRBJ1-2	TGTGCCAGCAGCTTACTGGGGGGAGTTGCTGGCTACACCTTC	CASSLLGGVAGYTF
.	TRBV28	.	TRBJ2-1	TGTGCCAGCGGTCGCAATGAGCAGTTCTTC	CASGRNEQFF
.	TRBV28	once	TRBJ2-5	TGTGCCAGCAGCCCCGGTTCAGGGGAGACCCAGTACTTC	CASSPGSGETQYF
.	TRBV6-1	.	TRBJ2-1	TGTGCCAGCAGCCCCCGGTTCCGCGTCAATGAGCAGTTCTTC	CASSPRFRVNEQFF